This T cell receptor beta chain was profiled in a study of T cell responses to AZD1222 COVID-19 vaccine (dated by TCRdb to 2020 to 2023). Broadly, across the study: AZD1222 recipients whose second dose came at about 4 weeks and those whose second dose came at about 12 weeks were combined into one group, since spike-specific TCR depth and breadth did not differ between the two schedules. TCR sequencing was performed for about 240 trial participants, of whom 207 were given two doses of AZD1222 and around 25 were given two doses of MenACWY control vaccine. Trial participants were enrolled by age into subgroups of 18-55, 56-69 and 70-plus years, and roughly 150, 30 and 60 TCR-sequenced participants, respectively, were included in these subgroups.

CDR1 and CDR2 are drawn from the germline V gene: MDHEN, SYDVKM. The CDR3 numbers 14 residues from cysteine through phenylalanine. Kept here is only the CDR3 DNA, which spans 42 bases and is read in frame from base 1. A distance of 9 bases separates the germline ends of V and J, which lose 3 bases and 1 base respectively. The investigation overall reported the following: Because no day 14 peak-response samples were available, repertoires were characterized only after the peak T cell response. In the small 56-69-year group, the increase in depth fell short of significance, most likely because of low power. After two AZD1222 doses, both the breadth and the depth of spike-specific TCRs were significantly higher than at day 0 and than in MenACWY recipients. Reportedly, close to half of the unique spike-specific TCRs recognized epitopes lying outside the regions that are mutated in the B.1.351 and B.1.1.7 variants. Only five or six AZD1222 recipients were SARS-CoV-2 seropositive at baseline, limiting conclusions about previously exposed vaccinees. Participants were mostly white British, with more females than males. The authors suggested clonal diversity may have been underestimated. The whole spike protein was spanned by vaccine-associated CD4 TCRs, and dominant responses were seen in regions 160-218 and 743-854.

The CDR3 regions of human TCRbeta chains were analyzed by immunosequencing. In the original analysis: TCRs in the repertoires were compared against a reference library of SARS-CoV-2-specific TCRs that had been generated with the MIRA antigen-specificity platform. Breadth meant the fraction of unique TCRs that were SARS-CoV-2-associated, whereas depth meant the fraction of total T cells that were SARS-CoV-2-associated. Using the MIRA data, each spike-specific TCR was mapped to the spike region that the TCR reacts to and placed in a CD4 or CD8 class. Log10-transformed breadth and depth values were compared by one-way ANOVA with Sidak's multiple comparisons tests. TCRdb obtained this table from immuneACCESS and retained in-frame rearrangements with V and J assigned. These tables miss some clones; where compared with another copy, unresolved V genes account for less than half of the shortfall, and the remainder is unexplained. From that table come the V and J calls and clone size; the DNA was used to work out D and trimming. The sample yields around 170,000 clones; approximately 90% were counted once. The top ten hold roughly 0.99% of the sample.

About this clone itself: Its antigen target is currently unknown. Qualities for individual bases were not recorded, and no much larger clone is one base off.

In the paper's terms, the time point label means: baseline before first vaccination. Samples from vaccinated people were obtained from the UK trials COV001 and COV002, which included a single-blind randomized controlled phase 2/3 trial of AZD1222 (ChAdOx1 nCoV-19) in healthy adults. For TCRbeta chain sequencing, PBMC samples from trial participants were taken at day 0 and at day 28 after the second dose. This chain is built from TRBV28 and TRBJ1-2; the D region possibly corresponds to TRBD1 (5 bases align). This TCR was sampled from an adult in good health. Source: peripheral blood, taken on day 0 of AZD1222 vaccination. Here is the DNA: TGTGCCAGCAGTTTGGCCAGGGTTAACTATGGCTACACCTTC. This is translated as CASSLARVNYGYTF.